The 5 T cell receptor beta chains in this list originate from one sample, sequenced in a study of T cells in Graves' hyperthyroidism and ophthalmopathy. The investigators amplified TCR beta CDR3 regions from RNA transcripts. HTBI primers were employed in a first-round RT-PCR of the TCR CDR3. TCRdb analysed the multiplex PCR reads with MiXCR anew, one entry per CDR3 protein. The sample includes hundreds of thousands of distinct CDR3 sequences, about 20% of them seen just once. Sequencing was performed on blood. These receptors all stem from a man aged 35 to 55 with Graves' ophthalmopathy.

This clonotype appeared many times. The chain carries TRBV13 and TRBJ2-1; possible D gene TRBD1, 6 bases. V dropped 6 bases and J dropped 3 bases, with 12 bases sitting between them. Per the germline V gene, CDR1 is PRHDT and CDR2 is FYEKMQ (reference sequence). CDR3 length: 14 residues. The CDR3 region is CASSSKGVYNEQFF. CDR3 DNA sequence: TGTGCCAGCAGTTCCAAGGGGGTCTACAATGAGCAGTTCTTC.

This clonotype has ten or more counts. This sequence joins TRBV7-2 and TRBJ2-1; D possibly matches TRBD1 or TRBD2 (6 bases each). Between the trimmed V and J ends, which lost 3 bases and 8 bases, there was a span of 17 bases. This CDR3 region has 15 residues. CDR1 and CDR2 (germline): SGHTA, FQGNSA. The CDR3 DNA sequence: TGTGCCAGCAGCTTTGCAGTGGGGGGCTGGGATGAGCAGTTCTTC. Protein product: CASSFAVGGWDEQFF.

In its sample, this clonotype was seen many times. The genes are TRBV11-2 and TRBJ2-7, with D hard to call. Germline V lookup: CDR1 SGHAT, CDR2 FQNNGV. The CDR3 is made up of 12 amino acids. V was cut by 2 bases and J by 5 bases, with 7 bases left in between. The CDR3 DNA sequence: TGTGCCAGCAGCTTATCTTTCAACGAGCAGTACTTC. It encodes CASSLSFNEQYF.

The V gene is TRBV7-2, the J gene TRBJ2-7; tentatively, D is TRBD1 (6 bases). Germline CDR1 and CDR2: SGHTA and FQGNSA. The CDR3 has 15 amino acids. Trimming took off 1 base at V and 3 bases at J, with 13 bases between the two ends. The CDR3 nucleotides are TGTGCCAGCAGCTTAGGCGACAGGAGTTTCTACGAGCAGTACTTC. Translation gives CASSLGDRSFYEQYF. Looking up the rest from reference TRBV7-2 and TRBJ2-7 gives the full variable domain: GAGVSQSPSNKVTEKGKDVELRCDPISGHTALYWYRQSLGQGLEFLIYFQGNSAPDKSGLPSDRFSAERTGGSVSTLTIQRTQQEDSAVYLCASSLGDRSFYEQYFGPGTRLTVT.

V and J are TRBV28 and TRBJ1-1, with D perhaps matching TRBD1 (6 bases). The germline V gene encodes CDR1 MDHEN and CDR2 SYDVKM. V was clipped by 6 bases and J by 10 bases, with 21 bases between them. The CDR3 runs to 14 residues. CDR3 bases: TGTGCCAGCAGCTCCCCGAGCGGCGGAGGGGGAGCTTTCTTT. Amino acids: CASSSPSGGGGAFF. Together with reference TRBV28 and TRBJ1-1, the CDR3 gives the full variable domain: DVKVTQSSRYLVKRTGEKVFLECVQDMDHENMFWYRQDPGLGLRLIYFSYDVKMKEKGDIPEGYSVSREKKERFSLILESASTNQTSMYLCASSSPSGGGGAFFGQGTRLTVV.